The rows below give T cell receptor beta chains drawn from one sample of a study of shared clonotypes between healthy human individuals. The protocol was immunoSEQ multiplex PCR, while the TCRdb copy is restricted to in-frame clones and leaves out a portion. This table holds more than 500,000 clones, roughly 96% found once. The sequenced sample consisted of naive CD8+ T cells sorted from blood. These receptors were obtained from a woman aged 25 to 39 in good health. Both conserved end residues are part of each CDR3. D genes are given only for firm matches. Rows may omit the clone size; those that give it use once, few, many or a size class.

TGTGCCAGCAGCTTATCCCAGGGATTGGAGGAGACCCAGTACTTC CASSLSQGLEETQYF TRBV7-9 . TRBJ2-5 .
TGTGCCAGCAGTTTATCGAAAAGTGGGACAGGGGCCGGCTACACCTTC CASSLSKSGTGAGYTF TRBV27 . TRBJ1-2 TRBD1
TGCAGCGTCCTGGACTATGGCTACACCTTC CSVLDYGYTF TRBV29-1 . TRBJ1-2 .
TGTGCCAGCAGTTACATCGCGGGAGGGGACACTGAAGCTTTCTTT CASSYIAGGDTEAFF TRBV6-5 . TRBJ1-1 .
TGTGCCAGCAGCCGCCCCCAGCGGCCCTCCTACAATGAGCAGTTCTTC CASSRPQRPSYNEQFF TRBV27 . TRBJ2-1 .
TGCGCCAGCAGTGAGTCGGCACACTATGGCTACACCTTC CASSESAHYGYTF TRBV10-2 . TRBJ1-2 .
TGTGCCAGCAGTCCCCTCGGGGTAGGGAACATTCAGTACTTC CASSPLGVGNIQYF TRBV28 . TRBJ2-4 .
TGTGCCAGCAGTGAATGGGCGACTAGTTTGCTATTGGGGGAGACCCAGTACTTC CASSEWATSLLLGETQYF TRBV2 . TRBJ2-5 .
TGTGCCAGCAGTTTCGGGACACCCCTCTACGAGCAGTACTTC CASSFGTPLYEQYF TRBV27 . TRBJ2-7 .
TGTGCCAGCTCACGGTATACATACGAGCAGTACTTC CASSRYTYEQYF TRBV18 . TRBJ2-7 .
TGTGCCAGCAGCTTGCGACTAGCGGAATACGCCAATGAGCAGTTCTTC CASSLRLAEYANEQFF TRBV5-5 . TRBJ2-1 TRBD2
TGTGCCAGCAGCTTCCCCGACCCAGAAGCTTTCTTT CASSFPDPEAFF TRBV7-9 . TRBJ1-1 .
TGCGCCAGCAGCTTGGACGGTCTATTGGACGAGCAGTACTTC CASSLDGLLDEQYF TRBV5-1 . TRBJ2-7 .
TGTGCCAGCAGTGAGGCTGACAGGGTTTATGGCTACACCTTC CASSEADRVYGYTF TRBV25-1 . TRBJ1-2 TRBD1
TGTGCCAGCAGCGCGAGGTGGGAGACGACGGCGGAGCAGTACTTC CASSARWETTAEQYF TRBV7-9 . TRBJ2-7 .
TGTGCCAGCAGCCTTGTAGGGGAAACCTATGGCTACACCTTC CASSLVGETYGYTF TRBV5-5 . TRBJ1-2 .
TGTGCCAGCAGCTTGGACGGGGTTTCCTACGAGCAGTACTTC CASSLDGVSYEQYF TRBV5-5 . TRBJ2-7 .
TGTGCCAGCAGTTTAATAGGGACGGGCTATGGCTACACCTTC CASSLIGTGYGYTF TRBV27 . TRBJ1-2 .
TGTGCCAGCAGCAAAGGCTCTATGAACACTGAAGCTTTCTTT CASSKGSMNTEAFF TRBV21-1 . TRBJ1-1 .
TGTGCCAGCAGTGTTTGGGAGGACAGGCAAGATAATTCACCCCTCCACTTT CASSVWEDRQDNSPLHF TRBV2 . TRBJ1-6 TRBD1
TGTGCCAGCAGTTGGACAACTAGCACAGATACGCAGTATTTT CASSWTTSTDTQYF TRBV6-6 . TRBJ2-3 .
TGTGCCAGCACCCCCACCTCTATGGAGCTGTTTTTT CASTPTSMELFF TRBV7-8 . TRBJ2-2 .
TGCGCCACAAATCCGGGACAGAAAAGCTCTGGGGCCAACGTCCTGACTTTC CATNPGQKSSGANVLTF TRBV10-2 few TRBJ2-6 TRBD1
TGTGCCAGCAGTTTGACGGGAGGGCCTCGAGGTACGCAGTATTTT CASSLTGGPRGTQYF TRBV27 . TRBJ2-3 TRBD2
TGCGCCAGCAGTCCTAACTCGAACGAGCAGTACTTC CASSPNSNEQYF TRBV10-2 . TRBJ2-7 .